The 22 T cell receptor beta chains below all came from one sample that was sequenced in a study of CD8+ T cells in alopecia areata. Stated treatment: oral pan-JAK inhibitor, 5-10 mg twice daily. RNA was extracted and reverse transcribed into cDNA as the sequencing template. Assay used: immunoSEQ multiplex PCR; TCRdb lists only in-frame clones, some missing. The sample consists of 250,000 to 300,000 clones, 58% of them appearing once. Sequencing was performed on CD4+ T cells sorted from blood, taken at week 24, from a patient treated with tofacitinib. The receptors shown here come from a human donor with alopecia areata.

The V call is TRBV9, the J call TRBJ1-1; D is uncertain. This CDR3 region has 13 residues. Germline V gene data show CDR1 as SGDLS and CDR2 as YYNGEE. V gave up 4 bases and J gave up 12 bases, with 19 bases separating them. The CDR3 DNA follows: TGTGCCAGCAGCCCCGAGGACCTCCGGGCTCCTTTCTTT. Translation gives CASSPEDLRAPFF.

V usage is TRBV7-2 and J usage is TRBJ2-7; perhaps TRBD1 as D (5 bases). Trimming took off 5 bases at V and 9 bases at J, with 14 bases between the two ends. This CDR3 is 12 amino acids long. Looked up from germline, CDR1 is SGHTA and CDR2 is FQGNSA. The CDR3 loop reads CASSAPSGWQYF. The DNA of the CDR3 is TGTGCCAGCAGCGCACCATCAGGGTGGCAGTACTTC.

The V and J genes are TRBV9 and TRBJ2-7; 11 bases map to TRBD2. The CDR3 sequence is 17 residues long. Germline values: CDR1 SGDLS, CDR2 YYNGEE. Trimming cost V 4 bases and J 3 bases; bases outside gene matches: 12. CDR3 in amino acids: CASSPSLTSGVNYEQYF. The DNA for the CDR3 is TGTGCCAGCAGCCCGAGCCTGACTAGCGGGGTCAACTACGAGCAGTACTTC.

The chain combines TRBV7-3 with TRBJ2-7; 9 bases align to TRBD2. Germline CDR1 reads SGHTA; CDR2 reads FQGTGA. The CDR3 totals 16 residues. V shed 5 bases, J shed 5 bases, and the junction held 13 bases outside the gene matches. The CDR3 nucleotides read TGTGCCAGCAGCCCCATACCGTCTAGCGGGGTGCACGAGCAGTACTTC. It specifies CASSPIPSSGVHEQYF.

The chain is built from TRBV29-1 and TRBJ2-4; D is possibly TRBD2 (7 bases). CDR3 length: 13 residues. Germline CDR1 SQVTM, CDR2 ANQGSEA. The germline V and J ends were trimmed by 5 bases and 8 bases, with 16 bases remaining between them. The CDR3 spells CSVKGEGLDIQYF. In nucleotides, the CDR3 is TGCAGCGTTAAGGGGGAGGGGTTGGACATTCAGTACTTC.

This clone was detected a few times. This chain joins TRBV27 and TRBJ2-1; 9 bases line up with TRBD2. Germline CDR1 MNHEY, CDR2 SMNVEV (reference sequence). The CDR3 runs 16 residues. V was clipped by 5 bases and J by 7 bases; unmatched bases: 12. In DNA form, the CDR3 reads TGTGCCAGCAGTCTCCGTAGGGCGGGGGGGTGGAATGAGCAGTTCTTC. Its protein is CASSLRRAGGWNEQFF.

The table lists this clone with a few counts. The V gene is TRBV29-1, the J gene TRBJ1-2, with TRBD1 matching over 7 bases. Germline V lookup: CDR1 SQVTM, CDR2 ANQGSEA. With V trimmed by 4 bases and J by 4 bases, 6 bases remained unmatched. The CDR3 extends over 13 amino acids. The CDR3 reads CSVGVGGAYGYTF. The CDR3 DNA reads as TGCAGCGTTGGGGTAGGGGGCGCCTATGGCTACACCTTC.

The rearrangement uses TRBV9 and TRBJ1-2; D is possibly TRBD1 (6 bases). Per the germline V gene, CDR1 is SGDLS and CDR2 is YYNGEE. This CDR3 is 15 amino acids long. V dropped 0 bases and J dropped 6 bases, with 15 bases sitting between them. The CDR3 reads CASSVEVQGAHGYTF. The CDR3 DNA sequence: TGTGCCAGCAGCGTAGAAGTACAGGGTGCTCATGGCTACACCTTC.

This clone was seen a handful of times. The DNA of the CDR3 is TGCGCCAGCAGCCAAGGGGTAGTGCTGGATACGCAGTATTTT. This sequence encodes CASSQGVVLDTQYF. The genes are TRBV4-3 and TRBJ2-3; D ambiguous. Germline V gene data show CDR1 as LGHNA and CDR2 as YSLEER. The CDR3 is 14 residues long. V dropped 1 base and J dropped 6 bases, with 11 bases sitting between them.

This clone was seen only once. This CDR3 reads CSKSDADTQYF. The CDR3 bases are TGCAGCAAGTCGGACGCCGATACGCAGTATTTT. This chain joins TRBV29-1 and TRBJ2-3; D ambiguous. CDR1 SQVTM and CDR2 ANQGSEA come from the germline V gene. V was trimmed by 8 bases and J by 6 bases, leaving 12 bases between them. The CDR3 covers 11 residues.

CDR3 DNA: TGTGCCTGGGGCCCAGGGCTTGATTCACCCCTCCACTTT. Translation gives CAWGPGLDSPLHF. This chain connects TRBV30 to TRBJ1-6; tentatively, D is TRBD1 (5 bases). V was trimmed by 5 bases and J by 8 bases, leaving 13 bases between them. CDR1 GTSNPN and CDR2 SVGIG come from the germline V gene (reference sequence). The CDR3 is 13 amino acids. Full variable domain (outside the CDR3, taken from reference TRBV30 and TRBJ1-6): SQTIHQWPATLVQPVGSPLSLECTVEGTSNPNLYWYRQAAGRGLQLLFYSVGIGQISSEVPQNLSASRPQDRQFILSSKKLLLSDSGFYLCAWGPGLDSPLHFGNGTRLTVT.

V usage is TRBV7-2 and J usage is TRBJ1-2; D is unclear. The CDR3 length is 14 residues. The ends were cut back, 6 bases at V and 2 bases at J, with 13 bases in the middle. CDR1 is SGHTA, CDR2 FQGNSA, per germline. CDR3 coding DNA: TGTGCCAGCAGTGAACACCAGTCAAACTATGGCTACACCTTC. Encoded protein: CASSEHQSNYGYTF.

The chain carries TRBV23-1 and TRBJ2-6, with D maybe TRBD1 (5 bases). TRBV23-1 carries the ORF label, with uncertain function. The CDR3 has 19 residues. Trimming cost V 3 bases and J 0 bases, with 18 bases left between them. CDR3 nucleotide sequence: TGCGCCAGCAGTCAGGACAAGATCCTCTCCTTCTCTGGGGCCAACGTCCTGACTTTC. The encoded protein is CASSQDKILSFSGANVLTF.

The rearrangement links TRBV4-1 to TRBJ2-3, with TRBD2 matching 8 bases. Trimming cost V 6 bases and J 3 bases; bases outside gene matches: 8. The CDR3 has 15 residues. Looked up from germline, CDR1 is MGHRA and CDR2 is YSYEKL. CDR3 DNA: TGCGCCAGCAGTCGGCGGCGGGGGGCAACAGATACGCAGTATTTT. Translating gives CASSRRRGATDTQYF.

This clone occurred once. The CDR3 protein is CASSPAGGIYNEQFF. For the CDR3, the DNA is TGTGCCAGCAGCCCGGCTGGTGGGATCTACAATGAGCAGTTCTTC. The genes are TRBV5-6 and TRBJ2-1; D gene ambiguous. The germline CDR1 and CDR2 sequences are SGHDT and YYEEEE. V lost 4 bases, J lost 3 bases, and 14 bases lay in between. The CDR3 has 15 amino acids.

CDR3 loop: CASSLTGRTEAFF. The DNA of the CDR3 is TGTGCCAGCAGCTTGACAGGTCGCACTGAAGCTTTCTTT. The chain couples TRBV11-2 to TRBJ1-1; the D gene is possibly TRBD1 (6 bases). There are 13 residues in the CDR3. The germline V and J ends were trimmed by 3 bases and 4 bases, with 9 bases remaining between them. Germline loops: CDR1 SGHAT, CDR2 FQNNGV.

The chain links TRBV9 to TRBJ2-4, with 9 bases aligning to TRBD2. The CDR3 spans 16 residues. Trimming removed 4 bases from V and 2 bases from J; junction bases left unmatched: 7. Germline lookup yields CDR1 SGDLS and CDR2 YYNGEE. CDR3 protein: CASSPQGLASKNIQYF. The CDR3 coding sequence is TGTGCCAGCAGCCCCCAGGGACTAGCCTCCAAAAACATTCAGTACTTC.

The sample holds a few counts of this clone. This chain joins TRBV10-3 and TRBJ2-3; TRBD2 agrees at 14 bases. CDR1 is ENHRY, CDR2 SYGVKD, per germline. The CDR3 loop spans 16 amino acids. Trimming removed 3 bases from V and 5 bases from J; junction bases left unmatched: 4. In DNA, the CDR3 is TGTGCCATCAGTGAACCGGGACTAGCGGGGGAAGATACGCAGTATTTT. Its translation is CAISEPGLAGEDTQYF.

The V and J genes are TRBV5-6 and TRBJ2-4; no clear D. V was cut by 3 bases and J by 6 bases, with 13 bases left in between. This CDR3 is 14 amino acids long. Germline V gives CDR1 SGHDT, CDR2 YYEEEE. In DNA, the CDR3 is TGTGCCAGCAGCTCCTTTGGGATTCTAAACATTCAGTACTTC. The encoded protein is CASSSFGILNIQYF.

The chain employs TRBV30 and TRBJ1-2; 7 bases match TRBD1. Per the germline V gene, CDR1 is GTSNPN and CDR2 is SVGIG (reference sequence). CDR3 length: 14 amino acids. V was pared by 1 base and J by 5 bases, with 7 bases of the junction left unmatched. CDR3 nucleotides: TGTGCCTGGAGTGCGGAAGGGGGCCGTTATGGCTACACCTTC. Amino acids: CAWSAEGGRYGYTF.

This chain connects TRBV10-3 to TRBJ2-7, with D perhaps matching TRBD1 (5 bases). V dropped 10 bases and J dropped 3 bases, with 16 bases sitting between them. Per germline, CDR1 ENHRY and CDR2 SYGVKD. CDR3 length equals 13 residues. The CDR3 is CATSGKQDYEQYF. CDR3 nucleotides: TGTGCCACGTCAGGGAAGCAGGACTACGAGCAGTACTTC.

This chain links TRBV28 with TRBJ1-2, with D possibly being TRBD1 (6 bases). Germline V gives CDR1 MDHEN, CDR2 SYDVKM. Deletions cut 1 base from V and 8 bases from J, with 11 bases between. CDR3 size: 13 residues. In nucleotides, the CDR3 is TGTGCCAGCAGTTTATACAGGGATCCCGGCTACACCTTC. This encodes CASSLYRDPGYTF.